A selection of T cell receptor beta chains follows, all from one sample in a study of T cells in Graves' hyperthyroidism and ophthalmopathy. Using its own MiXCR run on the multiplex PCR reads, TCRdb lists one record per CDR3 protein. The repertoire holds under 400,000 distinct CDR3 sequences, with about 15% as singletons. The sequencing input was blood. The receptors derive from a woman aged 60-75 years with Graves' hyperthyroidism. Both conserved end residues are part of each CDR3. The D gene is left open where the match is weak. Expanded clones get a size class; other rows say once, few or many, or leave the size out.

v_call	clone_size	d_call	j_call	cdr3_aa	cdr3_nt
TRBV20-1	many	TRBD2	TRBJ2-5	CSAPIAGGGQETQYF	TGCAGTGCCCCGATAGCGGGAGGAGGTCAAGAGACCCAGTACTTC
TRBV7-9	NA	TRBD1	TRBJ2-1	CASTEGQGYYNEQFF	TGTGCCAGCACAGAAGGACAGGGGTATTACAATGAGCAGTTCTTC
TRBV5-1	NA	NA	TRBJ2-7	CASSWHPTRDGVYEQYF	TGCGCCAGCAGCTGGCACCCCACCCGGGACGGCGTCTACGAGCAGTACTTC
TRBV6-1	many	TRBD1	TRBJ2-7	CASSGTGPEQYF	TGTGCCAGCAGTGGGACAGGTCCCGAGCAGTACTTC
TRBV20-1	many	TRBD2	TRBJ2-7	CSARLAGGPGYEQYF	TGCAGTGCTAGACTAGCGGGAGGGCCCGGGTACGAGCAGTACTTC
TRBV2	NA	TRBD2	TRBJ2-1	CASSPGTSADNEQFF	TGTGCCAGCAGCCCTGGGACTAGCGCCGACAATGAGCAGTTCTTC
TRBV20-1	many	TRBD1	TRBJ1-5	CSASPTPGQGTQPQHF	TGCAGTGCTAGCCCCACCCCGGGACAGGGGACTCAGCCCCAGCATTTT
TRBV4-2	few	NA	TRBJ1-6	CASSPDGGRSPLHF	TGTGCCAGCAGCCCCGACGGGGGCCGCTCACCCCTCCACTTT
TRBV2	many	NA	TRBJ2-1	CASSVRDTSSYNEQFF	TGTGCCAGCAGTGTGAGGGACACAAGCTCCTACAATGAGCAGTTCTTC
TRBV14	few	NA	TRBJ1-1	CATSDPRGPLEAFF	TGTGCCACCTCCGACCCTCGGGGCCCCCTTGAAGCTTTCTTT
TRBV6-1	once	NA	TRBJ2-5	CASSRGSGGTQYF	TGTGCCAGTTCTAGGGGGTCCGGGGGGACCCAGTACTTC
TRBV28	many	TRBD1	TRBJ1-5	CASSRPTGTGNQPQHF	TGTGCCAGCAGCCGACCGACCGGGACAGGCAATCAGCCCCAGCATTTT
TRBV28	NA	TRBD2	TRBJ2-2	CASSPKKTSGRAATGELFF	TGTGCCAGCAGTCCCAAGAAGACTAGCGGGAGGGCCGCCACCGGGGAGCTGTTTTTT
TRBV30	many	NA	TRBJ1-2	CAWRRQDGYGYTF	TGTGCCTGGAGGCGGCAGGACGGCTATGGCTACACCTTC
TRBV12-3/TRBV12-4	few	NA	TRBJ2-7	CASSLSSGEQYF	TGTGCCAGCAGTTTAAGTTCTGGCGAGCAGTACTTC
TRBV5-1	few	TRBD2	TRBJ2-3	CASSLQLADSTDTQYF	TGCGCCAGCAGCTTACAACTAGCGGATAGCACAGATACGCAGTATTTT
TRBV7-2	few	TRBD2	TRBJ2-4	CASSWETSGKNIQYF	TGTGCCAGCAGCTGGGAGACTAGCGGCAAAAACATTCAGTACTTC
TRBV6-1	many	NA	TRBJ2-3	CASSYAASDTQYF	TGTGCCAGCAGTTACGCAGCTTCAGATACGCAGTATTTT
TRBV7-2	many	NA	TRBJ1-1	CASEWGGRTEAFF	TGTGCCAGCGAGTGGGGGGGGCGGACTGAAGCTTTCTTT
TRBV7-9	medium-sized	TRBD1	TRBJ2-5	CASSLAWDREMETQYF	TGTGCCAGCAGCTTAGCATGGGACAGGGAAATGGAGACCCAGTACTTC
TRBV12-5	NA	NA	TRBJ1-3	CASGLWSGSFSGNTIYF	TGTGCTAGTGGTTTGTGGTCAGGCTCCTTCTCTGGAAACACCATATATTTT
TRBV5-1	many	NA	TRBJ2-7	CASSLTQQGYEQYF	TGCGCCAGCAGCTTAACCCAGCAGGGCTACGAGCAGTACTTC
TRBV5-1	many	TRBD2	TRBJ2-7	CASSLLAGVPEQYF	TGCGCCAGCAGCTTGCTAGCGGGAGTTCCCGAGCAGTACTTC
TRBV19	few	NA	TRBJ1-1	CASREGEEAFF	TGTGCCAGTAGGGAGGGAGAGGAAGCTTTCTTT
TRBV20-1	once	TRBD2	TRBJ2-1	CSARSPLAGVREQFF	TGCAGTGCTAGGTCTCCCCTAGCGGGAGTGCGGGAGCAGTTCTTC
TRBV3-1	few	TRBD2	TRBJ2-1	CASRPGTILNEQFF	TGTGCCAGCCGCCCCGGGACTATTCTGAATGAGCAGTTCTTC
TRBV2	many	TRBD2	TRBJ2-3	CASSDGLAGTDTQYF	TGTGCCAGCAGTGACGGTCTAGCGGGCACAGATACGCAGTATTTT
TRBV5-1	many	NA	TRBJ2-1	CASSLAQGYNEQFF	TGCGCCAGCAGCTTGGCACAGGGTTACAATGAGCAGTTCTTC
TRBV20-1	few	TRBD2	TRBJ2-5	CSASSGLNQETQYF	TGCAGTGCATCTAGCGGCCTGAACCAAGAGACCCAGTACTTC
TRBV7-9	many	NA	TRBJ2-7	CASSLLTAYEQYF	TGTGCCAGCAGCTTACTAACAGCCTACGAGCAGTACTTC
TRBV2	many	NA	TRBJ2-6	CASRPPLRDSGANVLTF	TGTGCCAGCAGGCCCCCCCTGCGGGATTCAGGGGCCAACGTCCTGACTTTC